Below, 9 T cell receptor beta chains from the same sample are listed, as sequenced in a study of blood T cell repertoires in COVID-19 (dated by TCRdb to 2018 to 2020). Libraries were built with the immunoSEQ multiplex PCR assay. TCRdb took over this immuneACCESS table, retaining in-frame rearrangements with V and J assigned. Such tables are incomplete; in checked studies, under half of the missing clones stem from an unresolved V gene, and the remainder is unexplained. Counted in this sample were just over 250,000 clones; approximately 90% of them appeared once. The biggest ten clones account for about 4.1% of the sample. Sequencing was done on a sample of peripheral blood. The receptors shown here come from a man aged 55 to 70 who had recovered from COVID-19.

This chain joins TRBV23-1 and TRBJ2-7; TRBD1 aligns across 8 bases. TRBV23-1 is recorded as an ORF, its role being uncertain. The V gene end was trimmed by 7 bases and the J gene end by 5 bases; junction bases not matched to a gene: 4. The CDR3 loop spans 12 amino acids. In DNA form, the CDR3 reads TGCGCCAGCACCAGGACAGGGCACGAGCAGTACTTC. This translates into CASTRTGHEQYF.

The chain joins TRBV5-1 to TRBJ1-1; D unclear. This CDR3 contains 14 residues. Germline V CDR1 and CDR2: SGHRS, YFSETQ. V gave up 1 base and J gave up 7 bases, with 14 bases separating them. The DNA of the CDR3 is TGCGCCAGCAGCTTGCAGTCGGGGTCCCTTGAAGCTTTCTTT. It yields the protein CASSLQSGSLEAFF.

The V call is TRBV4-1, the J call TRBJ2-7; 9 positions agree with TRBD1. Germline V CDR1 and CDR2: MGHRA, YSYEKL. Trimming took 0 bases from V and 0 from J; bases not matched to a gene: 3. The CDR3 runs 16 residues. The chain's CDR3 is CASSQEGQGLSYEQYF. The CDR3 nucleotides are TGCGCCAGCAGCCAAGAGGGACAGGGCCTCTCCTACGAGCAGTACTTC.

J is TRBJ1-2 and V is TRBV9, with 9 positions matching TRBD1. Germline V gene lookup returns CDR1 SGDLS and CDR2 YYNGEE. The CDR3 covers 15 residues. J lost 4 bases, V lost 6 bases, and 10 bases had no gene match. CDR3 in DNA: TGTGCCAGCACCACTACCGGGACAGGGACCTATGGCTACACCTTC. Its protein product is CASTTTGTGTYGYTF.

The J gene is TRBJ1-6, the V gene TRBV19, with TRBD1 matching 9 bases. The CDR3 is 15 residues long. The V segment lost 3 bases and the J segment 11 bases; nucleotides outside the gene matches: 8. The germline gives CDR1 LNHDA, CDR2 SQIVND (reference sequence). The CDR3 nucleotides read TGTGCCAGTAGTATGGGGACAGGGACGGTGACACCCCTCCACTTT. Protein product: CASSMGTGTVTPLHF.

This chain uses TRBV4-1 with TRBJ1-1; unclear D gene. Looked up from germline, CDR1 is MGHRA and CDR2 is YSYEKL. V was clipped by 1 base and J by 2 bases, with 5 bases between them. The CDR3 is 13 amino acids. For the CDR3, the DNA is TGCGCCAGCAGCCAAGTATCTAACACTGAAGCTTTCTTT. Protein product: CASSQVSNTEAFF.

This clone was observed a single time. The V gene is TRBV2, the J gene TRBJ2-4, with D possibly matching TRBD2 (5 bases). The germline CDR1 and CDR2 sequences are SNHLY and FYNNEI. This CDR3 comprises 14 residues. With 10 bases removed from V and 8 bases from J, the gap between germline ends came to 21 bases. CDR3: CATRMGSGVDIQYF. The CDR3 bases are TGTGCCACCCGTATGGGAAGCGGAGTAGACATTCAGTACTTC.

This clone was recorded only once. The chain has TRBV11-2 and TRBJ2-1; tentative D call: TRBD2 (6 bases). Trimming removed 1 base at V and 5 bases at J, with 15 bases between. The CDR3 totals 16 residues. CDR1 and CDR2 (germline): SGHAT, FQNNGV. The CDR3 region has the DNA TGTGCCAGCAGCTTAGGAGGTTGGACTATCGACAATGAGCAGTTCTTC. Its translation is CASSLGGWTIDNEQFF.

The rearrangement links TRBV25-1 to TRBJ2-3; 11 bases are a match to TRBD2. CDR1 is MGHDK and CDR2 is SYGVNS in the germline V gene. V gave up 4 bases and J gave up 2 bases; unmatched junction bases: 8. The CDR3 loop spans 17 amino acids. The CDR3 is CASSVRLAGSNTDTQYF. DNA for the CDR3: TGTGCCAGCAGTGTTAGACTAGCGGGGTCGAACACAGATACGCAGTATTTT.